The entry below describes one TCR beta chain. These data come from a study of blood T cell repertoires in COVID-19. Study as a whole: Nucleic acid was either cDNA or gDNA, and it came from T cells, B-cell-depleted T cells, or PBMCs.

Per the germline V gene, CDR1 is SEHNR and CDR2 is FQNEAQ (reference sequence). The ends lost 5 bases at V and 2 bases at J; junction bases unmatched: 4. The CDR3 runs to 15 residues. Here immunoSEQ multiplex PCR was the method, and the copy in TCRdb shows in-frame clones only, minus some. Of 90,000 to 150,000 clones in the sample, about 85% are singletons; the top ten hold about a tenth. The sequence was collected from a man older than 75 with acute or convalescent COVID-19. This sequence joins TRBV7-9 and TRBJ1-3; 9 nucleotides align to TRBD1. Sequencing was carried out using peripheral blood. The CDR3 loop reads CASSLQGATGNTIYF. CDR3 bases: TGTGCCAGCAGCCTACAGGGGGCTACTGGAAACACCATATATTTT.